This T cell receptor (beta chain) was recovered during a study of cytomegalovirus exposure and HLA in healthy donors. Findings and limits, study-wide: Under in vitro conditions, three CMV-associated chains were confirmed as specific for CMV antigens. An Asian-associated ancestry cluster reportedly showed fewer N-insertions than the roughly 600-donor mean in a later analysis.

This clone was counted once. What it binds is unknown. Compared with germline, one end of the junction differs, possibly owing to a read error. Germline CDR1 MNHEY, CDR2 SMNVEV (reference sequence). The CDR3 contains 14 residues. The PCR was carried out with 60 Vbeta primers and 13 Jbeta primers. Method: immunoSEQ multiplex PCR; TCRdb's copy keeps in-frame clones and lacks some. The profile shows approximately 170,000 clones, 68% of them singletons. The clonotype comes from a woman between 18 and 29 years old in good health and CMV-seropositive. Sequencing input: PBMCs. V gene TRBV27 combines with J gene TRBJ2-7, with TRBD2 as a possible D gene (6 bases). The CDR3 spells CAGSQREESYEQYF. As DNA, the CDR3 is TGTGCCGGCAGTCAAAGGGAGGAATCCTACGAGCAGTACTTC.